The 13 T cell receptor beta chains below were found in one sample sequenced in a study of read filtering for tumor transcriptome and immune sequencing. The library was built from about 400 ng RNA with molecular barcoded adaptors for alpha/delta and beta/gamma chains. TCRdb itself ran the reads through MiXCR, one entry per CDR3 protein. The table has more than 35,000 distinct CDR3 sequences, approximately 14% seen once. The sequenced material came from a population of CD138-negative cells sorted from bone marrow. The receptors were gathered from a donor at least 40 years old with multiple myeloma.

This clonotype appeared a few times. This chain connects TRBV6-2 or TRBV6-3 to TRBJ1-4; 7 nucleotides line up with TRBD1. The CDR3 length is 16 residues. The V and J ends lost 2 bases and 4 bases, in that order; junction bases with no gene match: 7. Germline V gene data show CDR1 as MNHEY and CDR2 as SVGEGT. The CDR3 sequence: CASSYPTGTDNEKLFF. In nucleotides, the CDR3 is TGTGCCAGCAGTTACCCGACCGGGACAGATAATGAAAAACTGTTTTTT.

In its sample, this clonotype was seen many times. The chain carries TRBV7-2 and TRBJ2-5, with D tentatively TRBD2 (6 bases). The CDR3 sequence is 13 residues long. Trimming left V 3 bases short and J 4 bases short, with 9 bases between. CDR1 and CDR2 from the germline V gene are SGHTA and FQGNSA. The CDR3: CASSFGLLETQYF. The CDR3 DNA reads TGTGCCAGCAGCTTTGGACTACTAGAGACCCAGTACTTC.

This clonotype occurred many times. The V gene is TRBV18, the J gene TRBJ2-2, with 8 bases aligning to TRBD1. CDR3 length: 14 amino acids. Germline-derived CDR1 and CDR2 are KGHSH and LQKENI. V lost 8 bases, J lost 6 bases, and 8 bases stayed unmatched. CDR3 bases: TGTGCCAGCAGCCTGGACAGGGCGCCCGGGGAGCTGTTTTTT. It encodes CASSLDRAPGELFF. Combining the CDR3 with reference TRBV18 and TRBJ2-2 gives the whole variable domain NAGVMQNPRHLVRRRGQEARLRCSPMKGHSHVYWYRQLPEEGLKFMVYLQKENIIDESGMPKERFSAEFPKEGPSILRIQQVVRGDSAAYFCASSLDRAPGELFFGEGSRLTVL.

Regarding this clonotype: This likely traces to a read error, being one base from a far larger clone. The chain is built from TRBV7-9 and TRBJ1-6; maybe TRBD1 (5 bases). V shed 1 base and J shed 8 bases, with 12 bases lying between them. This CDR3 contains 15 residues. Germline CDR1 is SEHNR and CDR2 is FQNEAQ (reference sequence). CDR3 protein: CASSLGQSVYSPLHF. DNA for the CDR3: TGTGCCAGCAGCTTAGGACAGAGTGTATATTCACCCCTCCACTTT.

This clonotype was seen at least ten times. The rearrangement joins TRBV12-3 or TRBV12-4 to TRBJ2-3, with D perhaps being TRBD1 or TRBD2 (6 bases each). The V and J ends lost 3 bases and 6 bases respectively, with 16 bases between them. This CDR3 region has 15 residues. CDR3 DNA sequence: TGTGCCAGCAGTTTTCGGGGGCCTACAGGGGATACGCAGTATTTT. Residues: CASSFRGPTGDTQYF.

This clonotype was recorded many times. The chain employs TRBV9 and TRBJ2-1; the D gene is possibly TRBD1 (5 bases). The CDR3 runs to 14 residues. Germline assignment: CDR1 SGDLS and CDR2 YYNGEE. Trimming took 0 bases from V and 3 from J, leaving 7 bases between them. The CDR3 coding sequence is TGTGCCAGCAGCGTAGCAGGGAACTACAATGAGCAGTTCTTC. Protein product: CASSVAGNYNEQFF.

About this clonotype itself: This may arise from a read error, as a much more abundant clone is one base away. The chain is built from TRBV5-1 and TRBJ2-7, with 7 bases aligning to TRBD1. The CDR3 consists of 14 residues. The V gene's germline CDR1 is SGHRS and CDR2 YFSETQ. CDR3 bases: TGCGCCAGCAAGTTCGGACAGGATACCTACGAGCGGTACTTC. Translating it yields CASKFGQDTYERYF.

This clonotype showed up many times. CDR3 region: CASSLEPAQETQYF. The CDR3, as DNA: TGCGCCAGCAGCTTAGAGCCGGCCCAAGAGACCCAGTACTTC. The V gene is TRBV5-1, the J gene TRBJ2-5; D gene ambiguous. The V end was cut by 2 bases, the J end by 1 base, with 9 bases between. CDR3 length: 14 residues. Germline CDR1 and CDR2: SGHRS and YFSETQ.

The table lists this clonotype with many counts. This chain uses TRBV28 with TRBJ2-1; no firm D call. V was trimmed by 8 bases and J by 6 bases, leaving 8 bases between them. The germline gives CDR1 MDHEN, CDR2 SYDVKM. The CDR3 is 11 residues long. CDR3 DNA sequence: TGTGCCAGCGCTTGGGGCAATGAGCAGTTCTTC. Residues: CASAWGNEQFF. Drawing the rest from reference TRBV28 and TRBJ2-1, the complete variable domain is DVKVTQSSRYLVKRTGEKVFLECVQDMDHENMFWYRQDPGLGLRLIYFSYDVKMKEKGDIPEGYSVSREKKERFSLILESASTNQTSMYLCASAWGNEQFFGPGTRLTVL.

This clonotype came up many times. CDR3 DNA: TGCAGTGCAACCCCCGGGGCAACTAATGAAAAACTGTTTTTT. This codes for CSATPGATNEKLFF. The rearrangement links TRBV20-1 to TRBJ1-4, with D hard to call. This CDR3 region has 14 residues. The V and J ends lost 6 bases and 0 bases respectively, with 11 bases between them. In germline, CDR1 is DFQATT, CDR2 SNEGSKA (reference sequence).

This clonotype was seen many times. The chain has TRBV7-8 and TRBJ2-2; D may correspond to TRBD1 or TRBD2 (6 bases each). V was cut by 3 bases and J by 4 bases, with 15 bases left in between. The CDR3 is 16 amino acids. Germline V gene data show CDR1 as SGHVS and CDR2 as FQNEAQ. For the CDR3, the DNA is TGTGCCAGCAGCTTGTCGGGGGCCGGTACCACCGGGGAGCTGTTTTTT. Protein product: CASSLSGAGTTGELFF.

This clonotype was counted ten times or more. V and J are TRBV9 and TRBJ1-1, with 9 bases aligning to TRBD1. Trimming removed 4 bases from V and 2 bases from J; junction bases left unmatched: 6. This CDR3 spans 15 amino acids. In germline, CDR1 is SGDLS, CDR2 YYNGEE. CDR3 DNA: TGTGCCAGCAGCAGACGACAGGGGGAAAACACTGAAGCTTTCTTT. Its translation is CASSRRQGENTEAFF.

This clonotype was seen repeatedly, ten times or more. The chain joins TRBV7-9 to TRBJ2-7, with 7 bases that match TRBD1. The CDR3 consists of 13 residues. CDR1 and CDR2 from the germline V gene are SEHNR and FQNEAQ (reference sequence). V dropped 5 bases and J dropped 4; count of bases not matched to a gene: 5. The CDR3 sequence: CASSRDSQYEQYF. CDR3 DNA sequence: TGTGCCAGCAGCCGGGACAGCCAATACGAGCAGTACTTC.